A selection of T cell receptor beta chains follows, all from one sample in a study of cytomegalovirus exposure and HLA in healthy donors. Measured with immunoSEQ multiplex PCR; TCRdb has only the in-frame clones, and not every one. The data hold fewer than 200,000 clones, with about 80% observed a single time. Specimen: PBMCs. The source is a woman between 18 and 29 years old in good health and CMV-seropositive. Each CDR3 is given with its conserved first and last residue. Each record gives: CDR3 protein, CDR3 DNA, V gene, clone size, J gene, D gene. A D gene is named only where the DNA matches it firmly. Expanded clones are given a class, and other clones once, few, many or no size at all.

CAISAGGGETQYF	TGTGCCATCAGTGCAGGGGGCGGAGAGACCCAGTACTTC	TRBV10-3	.	TRBJ2-5	TRBD1
CASSIVSGAEAFF	TGTGCCAGTAGTATAGTGTCGGGGGCTGAAGCTTTCTTT	TRBV19	few	TRBJ1-1	.
CASSQDREINYSPLHF	TGTGCCAGCAGCCAAGATCGGGAGATCAACTATTCACCCCTCCACTTT	TRBV4-2	.	TRBJ1-6	.
CASSVVQAETQYF	TGTGCCAGTAGTGTTGTTCAGGCGGAGACCCAGTACTTC	TRBV19	.	TRBJ2-5	.
CASSQVQGADGYTF	TGCGCCAGCAGCCAAGTGCAGGGGGCGGATGGCTACACCTTC	TRBV4-1	few	TRBJ1-2	TRBD1
CASSSMTGPGTDTQYF	TGTGCCAGTAGTTCCATGACAGGCCCGGGGACAGATACGCAGTATTTT	TRBV19	.	TRBJ2-3	.
CAILDGGGGGYTF	TGCGCCATCTTGGACGGTGGAGGCGGCGGCTACACCTTC	TRBV10-2	.	TRBJ1-2	.
CASSTQGVDTQYF	TGTGCCAGCAGCACTCAGGGGGTCGATACGCAGTATTTT	TRBV5-4	once	TRBJ2-3	TRBD1
CASNENYGGELFF	TGTGCCAGCAACGAAAATTACGGGGGAGAACTGTTTTTT	TRBV5-6	.	TRBJ1-4	.
CASLSRGEQFF	TGTGCCAGTCTAAGTCGAGGTGAGCAGTTCTTC	TRBV2	.	TRBJ2-1	.
CAIRPTGAEAFF	TGTGCCATCAGACCGACAGGGGCTGAAGCTTTCTTT	TRBV10-3	.	TRBJ1-1	TRBD1
CASSQGTVTGELFF	TGTGCCAGCAGTCAAGGGACAGTCACCGGGGAGCTGTTTTTT	TRBV6-5	.	TRBJ2-2	TRBD1
CATSRDLQGSNQPQHF	TGTGCCACCAGCAGAGATTTACAGGGAAGCAATCAGCCCCAGCATTTT	TRBV15	.	TRBJ1-5	.
CSVEWGVNTEAFF	TGCAGCGTTGAGTGGGGAGTGAACACTGAAGCTTTCTTT	TRBV29-1	.	TRBJ1-1	.
CASSLPGGQDEQYF	TGCGCCAGCAGCTTGCCAGGGGGTCAAGACGAGCAGTACTTC	TRBV5-1	.	TRBJ2-7	TRBD1
CASSSAGAHNTEAFF	TGTGCCAGCAGCTCCGCAGGGGCCCATAACACTGAAGCTTTCTTT	TRBV7-3	.	TRBJ1-1	.
CASSQLARRHINEQFF	TGTGCCAGCAGCCAACTTGCGCGGAGGCATATCAATGAGCAGTTCTTC	TRBV14	.	TRBJ2-1	.
CSVRDSRNYGYTF	TGCAGCGTTCGGGACAGTCGTAACTATGGCTACACCTTC	TRBV29-1	.	TRBJ1-2	TRBD1
CASALRRTPNF	TGTGCCAGCGCACTAAGACGGACACCCAACTTC	TRBV2	.	TRBJ2-7	.
CASRPGQSNQPQHF	TGTGCCAGCAGGCCAGGACAGAGCAATCAGCCCCAGCATTTT	TRBV6-5	once	TRBJ1-5	.
CASSPVLASFRETQYF	TGCGCCAGCAGCCCAGTTCTAGCCTCCTTTAGGGAGACCCAGTACTTC	TRBV5-1	.	TRBJ2-5	.
CASSLRQKAFF	TGTGCCAGTAGTCTCAGACAGAAAGCTTTCTTT	TRBV19	.	TRBJ1-1	.
CASSTNLLAQETQYF	TGTGCCAGCAGCACGAACTTGCTCGCGCAAGAGACCCAGTACTTC	TRBV5-8	.	TRBJ2-5	.
CASSLTTDYEQYF	TGCGCCAGCAGCCTAACGACTGATTACGAGCAGTACTTC	TRBV5-1	.	TRBJ2-7	.
CATRERGNPTRYEQYF	TGTGCCACCAGGGAACGGGGGAACCCGACGCGCTACGAGCAGTACTTC	TRBV15	.	TRBJ2-7	.
CSVEAERRREAFF	TGCAGCGTTGAAGCGGAAAGGCGGCGAGAAGCTTTCTTT	TRBV29-1	.	TRBJ1-1	.
CASSLRGDRVDEQYF	TGTGCCAGCAGCTTGCGGGGGGACAGGGTGGACGAGCAGTACTTC	TRBV2	.	TRBJ2-7	.
CASSISQTDNYGYTF	TGTGCCAGTAGTATTTCCCAGACAGATAACTATGGCTACACCTTC	TRBV19	.	TRBJ1-2	.
CASTPTGNMNTEAFF	TGCGCCAGCACCCCAACAGGGAATATGAACACTGAAGCTTTCTTT	TRBV5-1	once	TRBJ1-1	.
CASSSQGLDVEKLFF	TGCGCCAGCAGCTCCCAGGGGCTCGACGTTGAAAAACTGTTTTTT	TRBV5-1	.	TRBJ1-4	.
CASSQPLDTQYF	TGCGCCAGCAGCCAACCTCTAGATACGCAGTATTTT	TRBV4-1	.	TRBJ2-3	.
CASSESPSGGFYNEQFF	TGTGCCAGCAGTGAATCCCCTAGCGGGGGTTTCTACAATGAGCAGTTCTTC	TRBV25-1	.	TRBJ2-1	TRBD2
CASSPGTTDNSPLHF	TGCGCCAGCAGCCCCGGGACAACCGATAATTCACCCCTCCACTTT	TRBV5-1	.	TRBJ1-6	.
CASSAGQGVSEAFF	TGTGCCAGTAGTGCCGGACAGGGGGTCTCTGAAGCTTTCTTT	TRBV19	.	TRBJ1-1	TRBD1
CASSLRGRGTEAFF	TGTGCCAGCAGCTTACGGGGTCGGGGCACTGAAGCTTTCTTT	TRBV5-4	.	TRBJ1-1	.
CASSSRLAVLTGELFF	TGTGCCAGCAGCAGTCGACTAGCGGTGCTCACCGGGGAGCTGTTTTTT	TRBV9	.	TRBJ2-2	TRBD2
CASSQGTGGDAIYF	TGCGCCAGCAGCCAAGGGACAGGGGGCGATGCCATATATTTT	TRBV4-1	.	TRBJ1-3	TRBD1
CASSIWSRVDGYTF	TGTGCCAGTAGTATATGGAGCAGGGTAGATGGCTACACCTTC	TRBV19	.	TRBJ1-2	.
CASSEEGAGVDGYTF	TGTGCCAGCAGTGAAGAAGGAGCAGGGGTTGACGGCTACACCTTC	TRBV2	.	TRBJ1-2	.
CATSRDLQRPNGETQYF	TGTGCCACCAGCAGAGATCTGCAGCGACCTAACGGGGAGACCCAGTACTTC	TRBV15	.	TRBJ2-5	.
CASSQYRVYGEAFF	TGCGCCAGCAGCCAATACAGGGTGTACGGTGAAGCTTTCTTT	TRBV4-1	.	TRBJ1-1	.
CASSPGSLSTDTQYF	TGTGCCAGCTCACCAGGGAGTCTCAGCACAGATACGCAGTATTTT	TRBV18	.	TRBJ2-3	.
CSAILGAQYF	TGCAGTGCTATATTGGGAGCGCAGTATTTT	TRBV20-1	.	TRBJ2-3	.
CSVGDRGQSPLHF	TGCAGCGTTGGGGACAGGGGGCAATCACCCCTCCACTTT	TRBV29-1	few	TRBJ1-6	TRBD1
CASSRDRDANYGYTF	TGTGCCAGCAGCCGAGACAGGGACGCTAACTATGGCTACACCTTC	TRBV2	.	TRBJ1-2	TRBD1
CASSLEGYDEQFF	TGTGCCAGCAGCTTAGAGGGGTATGATGAGCAGTTCTTC	TRBV7-9	.	TRBJ2-1	.
CASSPQGQANQPQHF	TGTGCCAGCAGCCCCCAGGGACAGGCCAATCAGCCCCAGCATTTT	TRBV9	.	TRBJ1-5	TRBD1